This T cell receptor (beta chain) was captured by sequencing in a study of post-analysis software for immune sequencing data. At the level of the study: Progressive-relapsing, secondary progressive and relapsing-remitting multiple sclerosis were among the disease courses included. Points from the study as a whole: Patients carried roughly 5 TRBV segments more frequently than controls did, and TRBV5-6, TRBV5-1 and TRBV20-1 were among them. Significantly lower normalized Chao1 diversity was found in patients with multiple sclerosis relative to controls.

The germline V and J ends were trimmed by 6 bases and 2 bases, with 17 bases remaining between them. CDR1 DFQATT and CDR2 SNEGSKA come from the germline V gene (reference sequence). The CDR3 contains 15 residues. Of note for this clonotype: Its antigen is not identified.

Incorporated into the TCR beta cDNA libraries were unique molecular identifiers, which served to reduce PCR and sequencing biases. The T cell input of roughly 0.9 to 11 million gave a few hundred thousand cDNA molecules. TCRdb re-analysed the PCR reads in MiXCR, keeping a single row per CDR3 protein. Of 450,000 to 650,000 distinct CDR3 sequences in the sample, about 44% were seen once. The sequence came from a girl between 5 and 17 years old with multiple sclerosis. The source material was blood. The chain has TRBV20-1 and TRBJ1-5; D unclear. The CDR3 is CSALTGGVGNQPQHF. In DNA form, the CDR3 reads TGCAGTGCCCTAACGGGCGGGGTGGGCAATCAGCCCCAGCATTTT.